These T cell receptor beta chains were read from a single sample in a study of vaccination and CD4 T cells after COVID-19. TCRdb called the PCR reads again in MiXCR, with one record for every CDR3 protein. The table records approximately 10,000 distinct CDR3 sequences, over 50% of them present only once. What these receptors recognize is not known. Source material: CD4+ T cells from blood, cultured in vitro. Receptor source: a human donor who had recovered from COVID-19. Both conserved end residues are part of each CDR3. The D gene is left open where the match is weak. The size field is filled for only some rows; it gives once, few, many or a size class.

d_call: .; v_call: TRBV6-2/TRBV6-3; clone_size: .; j_call: TRBJ2-5; cdr3_nt: TGTGCCAGCAGTCGGACTGCCCAAGAGACCCAGTACTTC; cdr3_aa: CASSRTAQETQYF
d_call: TRBD1; v_call: TRBV18; clone_size: .; j_call: TRBJ1-6; cdr3_nt: TGTGCCAGCTCACCGGGGGGACAGGGGGACTCACCCCTCCACTTT; cdr3_aa: CASSPGGQGDSPLHF
d_call: .; v_call: TRBV11-3; clone_size: .; j_call: TRBJ2-2; cdr3_nt: TGTGCCAGCAGCCGTCCCTCGGTTGGGGAGCTGTTTTTT; cdr3_aa: CASSRPSVGELFF
d_call: .; v_call: TRBV7-6; clone_size: few; j_call: TRBJ1-2; cdr3_nt: TGTGCCAGCAGCTTAGGCAGGACCGGGGGTGGCTACACCTTC; cdr3_aa: CASSLGRTGGGYTF
d_call: .; v_call: TRBV30; clone_size: once; j_call: TRBJ2-5; cdr3_nt: TGTGCCTGGAGTATTACAGGAGGGGAGACCCAGTACTTC; cdr3_aa: CAWSITGGETQYF
d_call: .; v_call: TRBV20-1; clone_size: .; j_call: TRBJ1-6; cdr3_nt: TGCAGCGCCACCGTTGAGGGCTATAATTCACCCCTCCACTTT; cdr3_aa: CSATVEGYNSPLHF
d_call: .; v_call: TRBV28; clone_size: .; j_call: TRBJ1-2; cdr3_nt: TGTGCCAGCAGTTCTCCGCTTGGCGGACAGCCAGGAGATGGCTACACCTTC; cdr3_aa: CASSSPLGGQPGDGYTF
d_call: TRBD1; v_call: TRBV20-1; clone_size: few; j_call: TRBJ2-3; cdr3_nt: TGCAGTGCTACAGCCCCGACAGGGAGCACAGATACGCAGTATTTT; cdr3_aa: CSATAPTGSTDTQYF
d_call: .; v_call: TRBV24-1; clone_size: .; j_call: TRBJ2-1; cdr3_nt: TGTGCCACCAGTGACGCCGCCGGACAGAGACGGGTCTTC; cdr3_aa: CATSDAAGQRRVF
d_call: .; v_call: TRBV7-2; clone_size: .; j_call: TRBJ2-5; cdr3_nt: TGTGCCAGCAGCCTCGATTGGACCCAGTACTTC; cdr3_aa: CASSLDWTQYF
d_call: TRBD2; v_call: TRBV2; clone_size: few; j_call: TRBJ2-7; cdr3_nt: TGTGCCAGCAGTGGAGAGCGGGGCTCCTACGAGCAGTACTTC; cdr3_aa: CASSGERGSYEQYF
d_call: .; v_call: TRBV6-1; clone_size: .; j_call: TRBJ2-2; cdr3_nt: TGTGCCAGCGAATCGGGGGGCAGGTCCGGGGAGCTGTTTTTT; cdr3_aa: CASESGGRSGELFF
d_call: .; v_call: TRBV27; clone_size: few; j_call: TRBJ1-6; cdr3_nt: TGTGCCAGCAGTTGGACAGCCTATAATTCACCCCTCCACTTT; cdr3_aa: CASSWTAYNSPLHF
d_call: .; v_call: TRBV19; clone_size: .; j_call: TRBJ1-6; cdr3_nt: TGTGCCAGTAGTGATGAGACCGGGACGTGGAGTTCACCCCTCCACTTT; cdr3_aa: CASSDETGTWSSPLHF
d_call: .; v_call: TRBV7-8; clone_size: .; j_call: TRBJ2-3; cdr3_nt: TGTGCCAGCAGCTTAAAGGGAGAGGACACAGATACGCAGTATTTT; cdr3_aa: CASSLKGEDTDTQYF
d_call: .; v_call: TRBV5-4; clone_size: .; j_call: TRBJ1-1; cdr3_nt: TGTGCCAGCAGCTTCAACTGGAACACTGAAGCTTTCTTT; cdr3_aa: CASSFNWNTEAFF
d_call: .; v_call: TRBV29-1; clone_size: .; j_call: TRBJ1-2; cdr3_nt: TGCAGCGTTGTTACGGGAATAACCTATGGCTACACCTTC; cdr3_aa: CSVVTGITYGYTF
d_call: TRBD2; v_call: TRBV6-1; clone_size: few; j_call: TRBJ2-2; cdr3_nt: TGTGCCAGCAGTGGGGTAGCGGGAGCCCAGGGCGGGGAGCTGTTTTTT; cdr3_aa: CASSGVAGAQGGELFF
d_call: .; v_call: TRBV27; clone_size: once; j_call: TRBJ2-5; cdr3_nt: TGTGCCAGCAGCCGACCCCGGACAGTTTCCCGCCCGTACCAAGAGACCCAGTACTTC; cdr3_aa: CASSRPRTVSRPYQETQYF
d_call: TRBD2; v_call: TRBV6-1; clone_size: .; j_call: TRBJ2-2; cdr3_nt: TGTGCCAGCAGTGGAGACGAGCGGGAGGGTCTCTACAACACCGGGGAGCTGTTTTTT; cdr3_aa: CASSGDEREGLYNTGELFF
d_call: TRBD1; v_call: TRBV2; clone_size: few; j_call: TRBJ1-2; cdr3_nt: TGTGCCAGCAGTGCCCCCGACAGGGGCATCGGCTACACCTTC; cdr3_aa: CASSAPDRGIGYTF
d_call: .; v_call: TRBV19; clone_size: .; j_call: TRBJ2-6; cdr3_nt: TGTGCCAGCCTAGGCTCCTCTGGGGCCAACGTCCTGACTTTC; cdr3_aa: CASLGSSGANVLTF
d_call: TRBD1; v_call: TRBV7-2; clone_size: .; j_call: TRBJ1-2; cdr3_nt: TGTGCCAGCAGCTTAGTGGGACAGTCTTTCTATGGCTACACCTTC; cdr3_aa: CASSLVGQSFYGYTF
d_call: .; v_call: TRBV19; clone_size: few; j_call: TRBJ1-2; cdr3_nt: TGTGCCGCCTCATCTGGCAGGCTTGGGGTTGGCTACACCTTC; cdr3_aa: CAASSGRLGVGYTF
d_call: .; v_call: TRBV20-1; clone_size: .; j_call: TRBJ2-1; cdr3_nt: TGCAGTGCTAGAGGGTTCTCCGCAAGCTCCTACAATGAGCAGTTCTTC; cdr3_aa: CSARGFSASSYNEQFF
d_call: TRBD1; v_call: TRBV19; clone_size: .; j_call: TRBJ1-1; cdr3_nt: TGTGCCAGTACATTACAGGGGAGGGCTGAAGCTTTCTTT; cdr3_aa: CASTLQGRAEAFF
d_call: TRBD1; v_call: TRBV7-9; clone_size: .; j_call: TRBJ1-5; cdr3_nt: TGTGCCAGCAGCTTACAGGGGGCGCCTCAGCCCCAGCATTTT; cdr3_aa: CASSLQGAPQPQHF
d_call: TRBD1; v_call: TRBV20-1; clone_size: .; j_call: TRBJ1-2; cdr3_nt: TGCAGTGCTTCCGGGACAGACTATGGCTACACCTTC; cdr3_aa: CSASGTDYGYTF
d_call: .; v_call: TRBV20-1; clone_size: .; j_call: TRBJ1-2; cdr3_nt: TGCAGTCCCCTAGGGGATGGCTACACCTTC; cdr3_aa: CSPLGDGYTF
d_call: .; v_call: TRBV2; clone_size: .; j_call: TRBJ1-1; cdr3_nt: TGTGCCAGCAGTAACCTGGGTGGGTCCACTGAAGCTTTCTTT; cdr3_aa: CASSNLGGSTEAFF
d_call: .; v_call: TRBV11-2; clone_size: .; j_call: TRBJ2-5; cdr3_nt: TGTGCCAGCAGCTTTGGGGGTACCGTGGGCCGGGAGACCCAGTACTTC; cdr3_aa: CASSFGGTVGRETQYF
d_call: TRBD2; v_call: TRBV6-1; clone_size: .; j_call: TRBJ2-7; cdr3_nt: TGTGCCAGCCGTCCCCGGGGTAGCGGGGGCCCCGGGTCCTACGAGCAGTACTTC; cdr3_aa: CASRPRGSGGPGSYEQYF
d_call: .; v_call: TRBV20-1; clone_size: .; j_call: TRBJ1-2; cdr3_nt: TGCAGTGCTAGTCCGGGGGCCTATGGCTACACCTTC; cdr3_aa: CSASPGAYGYTF
d_call: TRBD1; v_call: TRBV2; clone_size: .; j_call: TRBJ1-1; cdr3_nt: TGTGCCAGCAGTGAAGCGCGGACAGGGGGTGAAGCTTTCTTT; cdr3_aa: CASSEARTGGEAFF
d_call: TRBD1; v_call: TRBV19; clone_size: .; j_call: TRBJ1-2; cdr3_nt: TGTGCCAGTAGTCTGGGACAGGGCAGGCGGTATGGCTACACCTTC; cdr3_aa: CASSLGQGRRYGYTF
d_call: TRBD1; v_call: TRBV6-1; clone_size: few; j_call: TRBJ1-1; cdr3_nt: TGTGCCAGCACTAGGACAGGGGTGGTGAACACTGAAGCTTTCTTT; cdr3_aa: CASTRTGVVNTEAFF
d_call: .; v_call: TRBV30; clone_size: .; j_call: TRBJ2-1; cdr3_nt: TGTGCCTGGAGTCCCCTACGAGGGGTGGGCAATGAGCAGTTCTTC; cdr3_aa: CAWSPLRGVGNEQFF
d_call: .; v_call: TRBV27; clone_size: once; j_call: TRBJ1-1; cdr3_nt: TGTGCCAGCAGATCCCGAGGCCGGGGTCGGTACACTGAAGCTTTCTTT; cdr3_aa: CASRSRGRGRYTEAFF
d_call: .; v_call: TRBV18; clone_size: few; j_call: TRBJ1-5; cdr3_nt: TGTGCCAGCTCACCGTCCGGGACATCCAATCAGCCCCAGCATTTT; cdr3_aa: CASSPSGTSNQPQHF
d_call: TRBD2; v_call: TRBV11-2; clone_size: .; j_call: TRBJ2-7; cdr3_nt: TGTGCCAGCAGCTCCCCCGGGACTAGCGGGGGAGCCCCTAGGGAGCAGTACTTC; cdr3_aa: CASSSPGTSGGAPREQYF
d_call: TRBD1; v_call: TRBV12-3/TRBV12-4; clone_size: .; j_call: TRBJ1-6; cdr3_nt: TGTGCCAGCAGTTTAGTCTCAGACAGGGTTTCACCCCTCCACTTT; cdr3_aa: CASSLVSDRVSPLHF
d_call: .; v_call: TRBV2; clone_size: .; j_call: TRBJ2-5; cdr3_nt: TGTGCCAGCAGGGTCAAGGAGACCCAGTACTTC; cdr3_aa: CASRVKETQYF
d_call: TRBD1; v_call: TRBV12-3/TRBV12-4; clone_size: .; j_call: TRBJ1-2; cdr3_nt: TGTGCCAGCAGTTCGGGACAGCCCTATGGCTACACCTTC; cdr3_aa: CASSSGQPYGYTF
d_call: .; v_call: TRBV7-2; clone_size: .; j_call: TRBJ2-1; cdr3_nt: TGTGCCAGCAGCTTAGCTGCGGATAAGTTTAATGAGCAGTTCTTC; cdr3_aa: CASSLAADKFNEQFF
d_call: .; v_call: TRBV12-3/TRBV12-4; clone_size: .; j_call: TRBJ1-5; cdr3_nt: TGTGCCAGCAGTTTTCAACTTAGCAATCAGCCCCAGCATTTT; cdr3_aa: CASSFQLSNQPQHF
d_call: .; v_call: TRBV20-1; clone_size: .; j_call: TRBJ1-1; cdr3_nt: TGCAGTGCTAGAGACAGGCCGAACACTGAAGCTTTCTTT; cdr3_aa: CSARDRPNTEAFF
d_call: TRBD2; v_call: TRBV20-1; clone_size: .; j_call: TRBJ2-7; cdr3_nt: TGCAGTGCATTTAGCGGGAGGGCCTCCTACGAGCAGTACTTC; cdr3_aa: CSAFSGRASYEQYF
d_call: .; v_call: TRBV20-1; clone_size: .; j_call: TRBJ1-1; cdr3_nt: TGCAGTGCTAGAGATCCGGGGACGGGCGGGTATATGAACACTGAAGCTTTCTTT; cdr3_aa: CSARDPGTGGYMNTEAFF
d_call: TRBD2; v_call: TRBV7-2; clone_size: .; j_call: TRBJ2-1; cdr3_nt: TGTGCCAGCAGCTTAGTGCTAGCGGGAGGTCGAGAGCAGTTCTTC; cdr3_aa: CASSLVLAGGREQFF
d_call: .; v_call: TRBV6-2/TRBV6-3; clone_size: .; j_call: TRBJ1-6; cdr3_nt: TGTGCCAGCAGTTTCCGGGGCGTGGATAATTCACCCCTCCACTTT; cdr3_aa: CASSFRGVDNSPLHF
d_call: .; v_call: TRBV6-5; clone_size: .; j_call: TRBJ2-5; cdr3_nt: TGTGCCAGCAGTTACTCGAGACCAGGGGCTTGGGAGACCCAGTACTTC; cdr3_aa: CASSYSRPGAWETQYF
d_call: TRBD2; v_call: TRBV20-1; clone_size: .; j_call: TRBJ2-3; cdr3_nt: TGCAGTGCAACAGACCCGGGACTAGCGGTCACAGATACGCAGTATTTT; cdr3_aa: CSATDPGLAVTDTQYF
d_call: TRBD1; v_call: TRBV9; clone_size: .; j_call: TRBJ1-2; cdr3_nt: TGTGCCAGCAGCACCTCGACAGGGAGCAACTATGGCTACACCTTC; cdr3_aa: CASSTSTGSNYGYTF
d_call: .; v_call: TRBV6-1; clone_size: few; j_call: TRBJ1-5; cdr3_nt: TGTGCCAGTACGAGAGGGAGAGGAGACAATCAGCCCCAGCATTTT; cdr3_aa: CASTRGRGDNQPQHF
d_call: .; v_call: TRBV6-5; clone_size: .; j_call: TRBJ2-7; cdr3_nt: TGTGCCAGCAGTTACGACGGGGTAGCCTACGAGCAGTACTTC; cdr3_aa: CASSYDGVAYEQYF
d_call: .; v_call: TRBV11-2; clone_size: few; j_call: TRBJ1-6; cdr3_nt: TGTGCCAGCAGCTCCAGAAGGGATTCACCCCTCCACTTT; cdr3_aa: CASSSRRDSPLHF
d_call: .; v_call: TRBV25-1; clone_size: .; j_call: TRBJ2-2; cdr3_nt: TGTGCCAGCAGTGATTCACGAAAGAACACCGGGGAGCTGTTTTTT; cdr3_aa: CASSDSRKNTGELFF
d_call: .; v_call: TRBV10-3; clone_size: .; j_call: TRBJ2-4; cdr3_nt: TGTGCCATCAGTGACCCAGGGAGGTACATTCAGTACTTC; cdr3_aa: CAISDPGRYIQYF
d_call: .; v_call: TRBV19; clone_size: .; j_call: TRBJ1-2; cdr3_nt: TGTGCCAGTAGTATAGTACAGGGAACCTATGGCTACACCTTC; cdr3_aa: CASSIVQGTYGYTF